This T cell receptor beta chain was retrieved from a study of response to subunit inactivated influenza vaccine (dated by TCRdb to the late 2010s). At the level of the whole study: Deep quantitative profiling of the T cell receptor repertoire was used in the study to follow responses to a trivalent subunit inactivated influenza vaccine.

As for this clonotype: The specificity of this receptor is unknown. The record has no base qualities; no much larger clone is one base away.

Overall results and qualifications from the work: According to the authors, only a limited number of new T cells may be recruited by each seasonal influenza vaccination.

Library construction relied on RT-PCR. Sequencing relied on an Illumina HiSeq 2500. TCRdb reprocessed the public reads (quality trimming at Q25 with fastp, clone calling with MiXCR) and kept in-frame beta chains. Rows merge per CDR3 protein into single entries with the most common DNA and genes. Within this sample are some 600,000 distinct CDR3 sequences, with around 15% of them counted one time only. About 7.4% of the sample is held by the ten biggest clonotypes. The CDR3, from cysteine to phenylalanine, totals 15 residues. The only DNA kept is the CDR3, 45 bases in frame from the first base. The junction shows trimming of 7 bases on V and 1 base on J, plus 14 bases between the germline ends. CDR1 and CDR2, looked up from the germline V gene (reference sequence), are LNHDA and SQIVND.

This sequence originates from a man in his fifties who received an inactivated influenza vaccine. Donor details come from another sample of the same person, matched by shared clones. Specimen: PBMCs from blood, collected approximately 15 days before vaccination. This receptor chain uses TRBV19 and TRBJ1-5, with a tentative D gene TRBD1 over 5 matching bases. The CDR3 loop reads CASTEGRGSNQPQHF. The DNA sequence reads TGTGCCAGTACCGAGGGACGGGGCAGCAATCAGCCCCAGCATTTT.